This T cell receptor (beta chain) was observed in a study of T-cell memory formation after mild COVID-19. The study's findings and limits: Largely, contracting CD4+ clones fell within CM and EM, and contracting CD8+ clones within EMRA.

With respect to this clonotype: Antigen specificity is unknown.

The CDR3 spans 13 residues. CDR1 and CDR2 from the germline V gene are SGDLS and YYNGEE. Trimming removed 4 bases from V and 8 bases from J, with 13 bases in between. 5'RACE primed at constant segments yielded TCR alpha and TCR beta cDNA libraries bearing sample barcodes and UMIs. TCRdb independently ran MiXCR on the 5' RACE reads; one entry per CDR3 protein. The profile shows about 560,000 distinct CDR3 sequences, around 15% of them singletons. This chain connects TRBV9 to TRBJ2-1; D call uncertain. The sequence was collected from an adult woman who had mild COVID-19 (a few samples of this study predate the infection). Cell type and time point are not known. Sequencing was performed on PBMCs or a T cell subset sorted from them (not recorded which). The DNA for the CDR3 is TGTGCCAGCAGCCAATTCTCATACGATGAGCAGTTCTTC. Its protein is CASSQFSYDEQFF.